A single sample gave rise to the 30 T cell receptor beta chains below, sequenced in a study of shared clonotypes between healthy human individuals. Produced via immunoSEQ multiplex PCR; TCRdb's table is partial and in-frame only. This repertoire shows 400,000 to 500,000 clones, over 65% found once; its top ten account for 13%. Sequenced sample: PBMCs. These receptors all stem from a woman in her thirties or forties in good health. Some clones in this sample may be carry-over from other donors' samples.

This clone was picked up many times. This specimen includes other DNA sequences encoding the same CDR3. The rearrangement links TRBV1 to TRBJ2-7; the D call of TRBD2 is as the table states it, not checked on the DNA. TRBV1 is marked as a pseudogene. There are 18 residues in the CDR3. The CDR3, as DNA: TGCACCAGCAGCCAAGAGGCACTAGCGGGAGATCAACCTTACGAGCAGTACTTC. It is translated as CTSSQEALAGDQPYEQYF.

The chain recombines TRBV7-9 with TRBJ2-2, with D perhaps TRBD2 (5 bases). CDR3 length: 15 residues. Germline CDR1 reads SEHNR; CDR2 reads FQNEAQ (reference sequence). The V end was cut by 5 bases, the J end by 6 bases, with 16 bases between. In nucleotides, the CDR3 is TGTGCCAGCAGCCCGGTCCGGACTGTAGCCGGGGAGCTGTTTTTT. It codes for CASSPVRTVAGELFF. The full variable domain, its missing parts supplied by reference TRBV7-9 and TRBJ2-2, is DTGVSQNPRHKITKRGQNVTFRCDPISEHNRLYWYRQTLGQGPEFLTYFQNEAQLEKSRLLSDRFSAERPKGSFSTLEIQRTEQGDSAMYLCASSPVRTVAGELFFGEGSRLTVL.

This chain uses TRBV27 with TRBJ2-7, with TRBD2 matching 7 bases. Germline CDR1 and CDR2: MNHEY and SMNVEV (reference sequence). With 5 bases clipped from V and 2 bases from J, the junction kept 6 bases outside the gene matches. The CDR3 is made up of 14 amino acids. This CDR3 is CASSPRTRAYEQYF. The DNA of the CDR3 is TGTGCCAGCAGTCCCCGGACTAGGGCCTACGAGCAGTACTTC.

The CDR3 bases are TGCGCCAGCAGCCAGGACAGGACCAACTATGGCTACACCTTC. Amino acids: CASSQDRTNYGYTF. The gene calls are TRBV5-1 and TRBJ1-2; 7 bases agree with TRBD1. CDR1 and CDR2 from the germline V gene are SGHRS and YFSETQ. V was pared by 4 bases and J by 2 bases, with 5 bases of the junction left unmatched. CDR3 size: 14 residues.

This clone has ten or more counts. The chain has TRBV2 and TRBJ1-1, with 8 bases aligning to TRBD1. The V and J ends lost 3 bases and 10 bases, in that order; junction bases with no gene match: 4. This CDR3 comprises 12 residues. Germline lookup yields CDR1 SNHLY and CDR2 FYNNEI. CDR3 DNA: TGTGCCAGCAGTGAGTGGACAGGGTTAGCTTTCTTT. This translates into CASSEWTGLAFF.

This clone has only one observation. The likely explanation is a read error, given a far larger clone one base away. This CDR3 is also generated by other DNA sequences in the sample. The chain joins TRBV29-1 to TRBJ2-3; D gene unclear. This CDR3 contains 12 residues. Germline loops: CDR1 SQVTM, CDR2 ANQGSEA. V dropped 4 bases and J dropped 1 base, with 6 bases sitting between them. In DNA, the CDR3 is TGCAGCGTTGCCCTCGGCACAGATACGCAGTATTTT. Its translation is CSVALGTDTQYF.

The rearrangement joins TRBV6-4 to TRBJ2-1; D is tentatively TRBD1 or TRBD2 (7 bases each). The V gene's germline CDR1 is MRHNA and CDR2 SNTAGT. V shed 3 bases and J shed 4 bases, with 25 bases lying between them. CDR3 length equals 19 residues. Here the CDR3 reads CASSDFGPKQGRGYNEQFF. The CDR3 DNA follows: TGTGCCAGCAGTGATTTTGGGCCAAAACAGGGGAGGGGATACAATGAGCAGTTCTTC.

The chain carries TRBV6-6 and TRBJ2-7, with D perhaps TRBD1 (6 bases). The CDR3 runs to 15 residues. Germline lookup yields CDR1 MNHNY and CDR2 SVGAGI (reference sequence). The V end lost 6 bases, the J end lost 1 base, and 16 bases lay between the germline ends. CDR3 protein: CASSSAVGASYEQYF. The CDR3, as DNA: TGTGCCAGCAGCTCCGCGGTGGGGGCTTCCTACGAGCAGTACTTC.

This chain uses TRBV5-1 with TRBJ2-3; D might be TRBD1 (6 bases). The V end lost 5 bases, the J end lost 2 bases, and 12 bases lay between the germline ends. Germline V gene lookup returns CDR1 SGHRS and CDR2 YFSETQ. The CDR3 contains 14 residues. CDR3 protein: CASRTGQHTDTQYF. The CDR3 DNA is TGCGCCAGCAGGACGGGACAACACACAGATACGCAGTATTTT.

This clone appeared a single time. In the same sample, other DNA sequences code for this CDR3. V and J are TRBV30 and TRBJ2-7; tentatively, D is TRBD1 (6 bases). Germline V lookup: CDR1 GTSNPN, CDR2 SVGIG (reference sequence). The germline V and J ends were trimmed by 0 bases and 7 bases, with 25 bases remaining between them. The CDR3 is 17 residues long. The CDR3 DNA follows: TGTGCCTGGAGTGTGGGGTTAGGGGGAAACCTACCGGGGGAGCAGTACTTC. It yields the protein CAWSVGLGGNLPGEQYF.

The chain recombines TRBV19 with TRBJ2-5; TRBD1 or TRBD2 may be the D gene (6 bases each). CDR3 length equals 14 residues. Deletions cut 7 bases from V and 5 bases from J, with 17 bases between. Germline CDR1 reads LNHDA; CDR2 reads SQIVND (reference sequence). The DNA of the CDR3 is TGTGCCAGTACCTACCGAGGGGGGCAGGAGACCCAGTACTTC. Protein sequence: CASTYRGGQETQYF.

The CDR3 here is CASSLGDQSYEQYF. CDR3 coding DNA: TGTGCCAGCAGCTTAGGGGACCAGTCCTACGAGCAGTACTTC. The chain couples TRBV11-3 to TRBJ2-7; D possibly matches TRBD1 or TRBD2 (5 bases each). Germline V gene data show CDR1 as SGHNT and CDR2 as YENEEA. V lost 1 base and J 1 base, leaving 8 bases between the germline ends. This CDR3 comprises 14 residues.

This chain connects TRBV30 to TRBJ1-4, with no clear D. The CDR3 spans 13 residues. V was shortened by 4 bases and J by 5 bases, with 11 bases between the two germline ends. CDR1 GTSNPN and CDR2 SVGIG come from the germline V gene (reference sequence). As DNA, the CDR3 is TGTGCCTGGAACCCCGGGAGCAATGAAAAACTGTTTTTT. Its translation: CAWNPGSNEKLFF.

CDR3 in DNA: TGTGCCAGCAGCCCTCGTAGGTCTGGGGCCAACGTCCTGACTTTC. It codes for CASSPRRSGANVLTF. The chain couples TRBV14 to TRBJ2-6; D is unresolved. Germline-derived CDR1 and CDR2 are SGHDN and FVKESK. Trimming stripped 4 bases from V and 1 base from J, with 8 bases between. This CDR3 spans 15 amino acids.

There are a few counts of this clone. The rearrangement links TRBV7-9 to TRBJ1-5; D uncertain. This CDR3 region has 13 residues. Trimming took 5 bases from V and 6 from J, leaving 11 bases between them. CDR1 and CDR2 (germline): SEHNR, FQNEAQ (reference sequence). CDR3: CASSLGWGQPQHF. In DNA, the CDR3 is TGTGCCAGCAGCCTCGGTTGGGGTCAGCCCCAGCATTTT.

J is TRBJ1-5 and V is TRBV5-6; D unresolved. Germline V lookup: CDR1 SGHDT, CDR2 YYEEEE. V was trimmed by 0 bases and J by 9 bases, leaving 13 bases between them. This CDR3 region has 14 residues. CDR3 amino acids: CASSLGREWRPQHF. CDR3 in DNA: TGTGCCAGCAGCTTGGGGCGGGAATGGAGGCCCCAGCATTTT.

This rearrangement joins TRBV11-2 to TRBJ1-4; 7 bases match TRBD1. CDR1 SGHAT and CDR2 FQNNGV come from the germline V gene. CDR3 length: 16 amino acids. Trimming at V came to 1 base and at J to 8 bases, leaving 10 bases not matched to a gene. CDR3 sequence: CASSLAFRGLGEKLFF. The CDR3 DNA reads as TGTGCCAGCAGCTTAGCTTTTAGGGGGCTCGGCGAAAAACTGTTTTTT. Variable domain in full (rest from reference TRBV11-2 and TRBJ1-4): EAGVAQSPRYKIIEKRQSVAFWCNPISGHATLYWYQQILGQGPKLLIQFQNNGVVDDSQLPKDRFSAERLKGVDSTLKIQPAKLEDSAVYLCASSLAFRGLGEKLFFGSGTQLSVL.

The chain joins TRBV28 to TRBJ1-2, with 12 bases that match TRBD1. V was pared by 5 bases and J by 3 bases, with 7 bases of the junction left unmatched. This CDR3 has 16 amino acids. Germline V gives CDR1 MDHEN, CDR2 SYDVKM. In nucleotides, the CDR3 is TGTGCCAGCAGTACCCCCGGGACAGGGGGCGACTATGGCTACACCTTC. This encodes CASSTPGTGGDYGYTF.

This chain connects TRBV6-1 to TRBJ2-1, with 7 positions matching TRBD1. The trim removed 3 bases at V and 4 bases at J, leaving 3 bases unmatched. The CDR3 runs 14 residues. CDR1 and CDR2 from the germline V gene are MNHNS and SASEGT. DNA for the CDR3: TGTGCCAGCAGTGAGAGGGGGCAATACAATGAGCAGTTCTTC. It translates to CASSERGQYNEQFF.

The chain carries TRBV7-8 and TRBJ2-5; no clear D gene. The V end lost 5 bases, the J end lost 5 bases, and 6 bases lay between the germline ends. This CDR3 has 11 residues. The V gene's germline CDR1 is SGHVS and CDR2 FQNEAQ. The CDR3 region has the DNA TGTGCCAGCAGCCCCCGGGAGACCCAGTACTTC. It yields the protein CASSPRETQYF.

This chain links TRBV28 with TRBJ2-7; D is unresolved. The CDR3 has 12 residues. The ends were cut back, 5 bases at V and 2 bases at J, with 7 bases in the middle. The germline CDR1 and CDR2 sequences are MDHEN and SYDVKM. This chain's CDR3 is CASSTTAYEQYF. CDR3 bases: TGTGCCAGCAGTACTACAGCCTACGAGCAGTACTTC.

This chain joins TRBV7-9 and TRBJ1-3; possibly TRBD1 for D (5 bases). This CDR3 is 15 amino acids long. CDR1 is SEHNR, CDR2 FQNEAQ, per germline (reference sequence). Trimming took off 5 bases at V and 1 base at J, with 12 bases between the two ends. The CDR3 DNA follows: TGTGCCAGCAGCCCCGTGGGGGTGTCTGGAAACACCATATATTTT. Translation gives CASSPVGVSGNTIYF.

The CDR3 reads CASSQYSPDRTEAFF. The CDR3 DNA follows: TGCGCCAGCAGCCAATATTCCCCGGACAGGACTGAAGCTTTCTTT. The genes are TRBV4-1 and TRBJ1-1, with 7 bases matching TRBD1. The CDR3 has 15 amino acids. Germline CDR1 MGHRA, CDR2 YSYEKL. V was pared by 2 bases and J by 5 bases, with 8 bases of the junction left unmatched.

V and J are TRBV5-1 and TRBJ1-1; 7 nucleotides line up with TRBD1. The trim removed 1 base at V and 0 bases at J, leaving 6 bases unmatched. CDR3 length: 16 residues. Per germline, CDR1 SGHRS and CDR2 YFSETQ. In DNA form, the CDR3 reads TGCGCCAGCAGCTTGTCCTGGGACAGAATGAACACTGAAGCTTTCTTT. This translates into CASSLSWDRMNTEAFF.

This clone showed up just once. The V gene is TRBV7-2, the J gene TRBJ2-7, with TRBD1 matching 7 bases. With 0 bases clipped from V and 3 bases from J, the junction kept 5 bases outside the gene matches. CDR3 size: 15 residues. Germline V lookup: CDR1 SGHTA, CDR2 FQGNSA. In DNA, the CDR3 is TGTGCCAGCAGCTTAGCCCCGACAGGGAGCTACGAGCAGTACTTC. It translates to CASSLAPTGSYEQYF.

The CDR3 DNA sequence: TGTGCCAGCAACCCAGGACTAGCGAACACCGGGGAGCTGTTTTTT. Translation gives CASNPGLANTGELFF. The V call is TRBV7-2, the J call TRBJ2-2; 7 bases are a match to TRBD2. This CDR3 has 15 residues. J was trimmed by 0 bases and V by 7 bases; bases with no gene match: 5. Germline-derived CDR1 and CDR2 are SGHTA and FQGNSA.

A few counts support this clone. This chain links TRBV5-4 with TRBJ2-2; D not certain. Germline V gene sequence: CDR1 SGHNT, CDR2 YYREEE (reference sequence). Between the trimmed V and J ends, which lost 4 bases and 2 bases, there was a span of 15 bases. The CDR3 sequence is 16 residues long. The CDR3 sequence is CASSPGLTDNTGELFF. DNA for the CDR3: TGTGCCAGCAGCCCGGGTCTCACCGATAACACCGGGGAGCTGTTTTTT.

The V and J genes are TRBV6-1 and TRBJ1-4; tentatively, D is TRBD1 (5 bases). From germline, CDR1 is MNHNS and CDR2 SASEGT. V lost 3 bases and J lost 2, with 22 bases in between. The CDR3 runs 19 residues. CDR3 region: CASSDVYLRGAATNEKLFF. CDR3 DNA: TGTGCCAGCAGTGATGTATATTTGAGGGGTGCCGCGACTAATGAAAAACTGTTTTTT.

With respect to this clone: The sample carries other DNA sequences with the same CDR3. The V call is TRBV27, the J call TRBJ2-1; 8 nucleotides align to TRBD2. V trimming: 3 bases; J trimming: 3 bases; junction bases outside the gene matches: 1. The CDR3 extends over 14 amino acids. Germline V CDR1 and CDR2: MNHEY, SMNVEV (reference sequence). CDR3 protein: CASSFSGSYNEQFF. CDR3 bases: TGTGCCAGCAGTTTCAGCGGGAGCTACAATGAGCAGTTCTTC.

The rearrangement joins TRBV7-2 to TRBJ2-7; maybe TRBD2 (6 bases). V was trimmed by 2 bases and J by 3 bases, leaving 11 bases between them. The CDR3 sequence is 14 residues long. The germline gives CDR1 SGHTA, CDR2 FQGNSA. The CDR3 loop reads CASSLLEGGYEQYF. The CDR3 DNA reads TGTGCCAGCAGCTTACTTGAGGGAGGCTACGAGCAGTACTTC.